The 24 T cell receptor beta chains given below trace back to one sample, sequenced in a study of cytotoxic CD8 clonotypes in ibrutinib-treated CLL. Produced via immunoSEQ multiplex PCR; TCRdb's table is partial and in-frame only. The table shows fewer than 300,000 clones, with roughly three quarters occurring only once. The input for sequencing was PBMCs, taken at disease progression, from a patient treated with ibrutinib. Every receptor here comes from a human donor with chronic lymphocytic leukemia.

This clone occurred a few times. The rearrangement joins TRBV6-5 to TRBJ1-5, with D maybe TRBD1 (5 bases). The ends were cut back, 6 bases at V and 4 bases at J, with 13 bases in the middle. Germline V gene lookup returns CDR1 MNHEY and CDR2 SVGAGI. The CDR3 length is 14 residues. The CDR3 region is CASSGWGDNQPQHF. The CDR3 DNA sequence: TGTGCCAGCAGCGGCTGGGGGGATAATCAGCCCCAGCATTTT.

This chain uses TRBV10-3 with TRBJ2-3; no definite D call. The V gene lost 7 bases and the J gene lost 2 bases, with 19 bases spanning the gap. The CDR3 extends over 16 amino acids. The germline CDR1 and CDR2 sequences are ENHRY and SYGVKD. CDR3 residues: CAINPHPADITDTQYF. The CDR3 bases are TGTGCCATCAATCCGCACCCGGCGGATATCACAGATACGCAGTATTTT.

The gene calls are TRBV5-1 and TRBJ1-1; D ambiguous. CDR1 is SGHRS and CDR2 is YFSETQ in the germline V gene. V lost 4 bases and J lost 1, with 8 bases in between. The CDR3 has 13 residues. CDR3 in amino acids: CASSPGQNTEAFF. The CDR3 coding sequence is TGCGCCAGCAGCCCCGGCCAGAACACTGAAGCTTTCTTT.

The rearrangement joins TRBV7-2 to TRBJ1-3, with D unclear. In germline, CDR1 is SGHTA, CDR2 FQGNSA. V was trimmed by 5 bases and J by 3 bases, leaving 17 bases between them. The CDR3 sequence is 16 residues long. The CDR3 sequence is CASSRGGRSLGNTIYF. DNA for the CDR3: TGTGCCAGCAGCCGAGGCGGTAGGAGCCTTGGAAACACCATATATTTT.

The rearrangement links TRBV2 to TRBJ2-2, with TRBD1 matching over 7 bases. The V segment lost 6 bases and the J segment 3 bases; nucleotides outside the gene matches: 7. The CDR3 runs 15 residues. Germline CDR1 is SNHLY and CDR2 is FYNNEI. The CDR3 DNA follows: TGTGCCAGCAGGGAACAGGGGCTGGACACCGGGGAGCTGTTTTTT. Amino acid sequence: CASREQGLDTGELFF.

This chain connects TRBV11-1 to TRBJ2-7; D not resolved. Germline CDR1 and CDR2: SGHAT and FQDESV (reference sequence). V was clipped by 1 base and J by 3 bases, with 16 bases between them. The CDR3 totals 16 residues. The CDR3 reads CASSLGTNDNLYEQYF. The CDR3 region has the DNA TGTGCCAGCAGCTTAGGAACGAATGACAATCTCTACGAGCAGTACTTC.

This rearrangement joins TRBV10-3 to TRBJ2-1; no clear D gene. Germline values: CDR1 ENHRY, CDR2 SYGVKD. The CDR3 runs to 13 residues. The V gene lost 8 bases and the J gene lost 2 bases, with 10 bases spanning the gap. CDR3 sequence: CAIGDIAYNEQFF. The CDR3 bases are TGTGCCATCGGGGATATAGCCTACAATGAGCAGTTCTTC.

J is TRBJ2-3 and V is TRBV29-1; possibly TRBD2 for D (6 bases). In germline, CDR1 is SQVTM, CDR2 ANQGSEA. This CDR3 comprises 13 residues. The V and J ends lost 4 bases and 2 bases respectively, with 10 bases between them. The CDR3 nucleotides read TGCAGCGTTGTGCGGGACCCCACAGATACGCAGTATTTT. Protein: CSVVRDPTDTQYF.

This clone has more than one count but fewer than ten. Other nucleotide sequences in the sample specify the same CDR3. The chain couples TRBV7-9 to TRBJ2-1; D not certain. The CDR3 loop spans 11 amino acids. The V gene lost 3 bases and the J gene lost 7 bases, with 4 bases spanning the gap. Germline assignment: CDR1 SEHNR and CDR2 FQNEAQ (reference sequence). The CDR3 loop reads CASSFGNEQFF. The CDR3, as DNA: TGTGCCAGCAGCTTCGGGAATGAGCAGTTCTTC.

The gene calls are TRBV5-1 and TRBJ1-2; no clear D. The CDR3 spans 13 residues. The germline CDR1 and CDR2 sequences are SGHRS and YFSETQ. V was cut by 2 bases and J by 2 bases, with 7 bases left in between. CDR3 loop: CASSFGRNYGYTF. The CDR3 DNA reads as TGCGCCAGCAGCTTCGGCCGAAACTATGGCTACACCTTC.

This clone appeared a few times. The chain couples TRBV28 to TRBJ1-2; D gene unclear. The CDR3 spans 12 residues. V dropped 6 bases and J dropped 0 bases, with 5 bases sitting between them. The germline gives CDR1 MDHEN, CDR2 SYDVKM. The CDR3 DNA follows: TGTGCCAGCAGCGTAGCTAACTATGGCTACACCTTC. Translated: CASSVANYGYTF.

The V and J genes are TRBV7-9 and TRBJ2-1; 8 bases line up with TRBD2. CDR1 is SEHNR, CDR2 FQNEAQ, per germline (reference sequence). This CDR3 comprises 18 residues. With V trimmed by 6 bases and J by 0 bases, 13 bases remained unmatched. The CDR3 spells CASRDRGLAGSSYNEQFF. Written as DNA, the CDR3 is TGTGCCAGCAGAGATCGGGGGTTAGCGGGGAGCTCCTACAATGAGCAGTTCTTC.

This chain joins TRBV5-6 and TRBJ2-7, with a tentative D call TRBD2 (5 bases). The V and J ends lost 1 base and 2 bases respectively, with 13 bases between them. The CDR3 length is 15 residues. Germline V gene lookup returns CDR1 SGHDT and CDR2 YYEEEE. CDR3 DNA sequence: TGTGCCAGCAGCTTGAGGGCGGGCAGCCCCTACGAGCAGTACTTC. Encoded protein: CASSLRAGSPYEQYF.

The chain is built from TRBV7-8 and TRBJ2-5; D not resolved. Germline CDR1 reads SGHVS; CDR2 reads FQNEAQ. This CDR3 is 12 amino acids long. V lost 5 bases to trimming and J lost 2 bases, with 6 bases between them. Here the CDR3 reads CASSAPQETQYF. CDR3 DNA sequence: TGTGCCAGCAGCGCCCCTCAAGAGACCCAGTACTTC.

The chain couples TRBV27 to TRBJ2-7, with 13 nucleotides matching TRBD2. V shed 5 bases and J 0 bases; nucleotides not matched to a gene: 16. Germline CDR1 and CDR2: MNHEY and SMNVEV (reference sequence). The CDR3 length is 20 residues. The CDR3 nucleotides are TGTGCCAGCAGTCCTCACCGGACTAGCGGGAGCCTACGGAGCTCCTACGAGCAGTACTTC. Translating it yields CASSPHRTSGSLRSSYEQYF.

The chain links TRBV5-5 to TRBJ2-3; D is unclear. Trimming removed 2 bases at V and 1 base at J, with 11 bases between. Germline V lookup: CDR1 SGHKS, CDR2 YYEKEE (reference sequence). The CDR3 consists of 15 residues. Written as DNA, the CDR3 is TGTGCCAGCAGCTTTTTGGTGGGTGGCACAGATACGCAGTATTTT. This sequence encodes CASSFLVGGTDTQYF.

The chain links TRBV7-2 to TRBJ2-1; tentatively, D is TRBD2 (5 bases). The CDR3 is 10 amino acids. Trimming left V 9 bases short and J 9 bases short, with 9 bases between. Germline CDR1 is SGHTA and CDR2 is FQGNSA. CDR3: CASSAVEQFF. CDR3 coding DNA: TGTGCCAGTAGCGCCGTTGAGCAGTTCTTC. The full variable domain, rest sourced from reference TRBV7-2 and TRBJ2-1, is GAGVSQSPSNKVTEKGKDVELRCDPISGHTALYWYRQSLGQGLEFLIYFQGNSAPDKSGLPSDRFSAERTGGSVSTLTIQRTQQEDSAVYLCASSAVEQFFGPGTRLTVL.

The CDR3 coding sequence is TGTGCCACCAGCACCGGACAGGACCCCTCCTACGAGCAGTACTTC. Translation: CATSTGQDPSYEQYF. The chain employs TRBV15 and TRBJ2-7; the match to TRBD1 covers 7 bases. The V gene end was trimmed by 4 bases and the J gene end by 0 bases; junction bases not matched to a gene: 6. The CDR3 length is 15 residues. From germline, CDR1 is LNHNV and CDR2 YYDKDF (reference sequence).

This chain connects TRBV28 to TRBJ1-3; D gene unclear. Per germline, CDR1 MDHEN and CDR2 SYDVKM. This CDR3 region has 15 residues. The germline V and J ends were trimmed by 3 bases and 0 bases, with 9 bases remaining between them. As DNA, the CDR3 is TGTGCCAGCAGTTTTGTTGTAAGCTCTGGAAACACCATATATTTT. This codes for CASSFVVSSGNTIYF.

The CDR3, as DNA: TGTGCCTCCACGACTCAGAGGAATGAAAAACTGTTTTTT. Translation gives CASTTQRNEKLFF. The V call is TRBV6-1, the J call TRBJ1-4, with no clear D. Germline-derived CDR1 and CDR2 are MNHNS and SASEGT. V lost 11 bases to trimming and J lost 5 bases, with 15 bases between them. This CDR3 has 13 residues.

The CDR3 spells CASSPTEWGNEQFF. CDR3 nucleotide sequence: TGTGCCAGCAGCCCGACCGAATGGGGCAATGAGCAGTTCTTC. The rearrangement links TRBV27 to TRBJ2-1; no reliable D call. CDR1 MNHEY and CDR2 SMNVEV come from the germline V gene (reference sequence). The V and J ends lost 6 bases and 6 bases respectively, with 15 bases between them. The CDR3 spans 14 residues.

This clone showed up just a few times. The V call is TRBV2, the J call TRBJ1-2, with 8 bases aligning to TRBD1. The CDR3 covers 14 residues. After removal of 9 bases from V and 4 bases from J, the junction contained 10 bases not matched to a gene. Germline assignment: CDR1 SNHLY and CDR2 FYNNEI. CDR3 amino acids: CASKGDRPTYGYTF. For the CDR3, the DNA is TGTGCCAGTAAGGGGGACAGGCCGACCTATGGCTACACCTTC. The full variable domain, rest sourced from reference TRBV2 and TRBJ1-2, is EPEVTQTPSHQVTQMGQEVILRCVPISNHLYFYWYRQILGQKVEFLVSFYNNEISEKSEIFDDQFSVERPDGSNFTLKIRSTKLEDSAMYFCASKGDRPTYGYTFGSGTRLTVV.

This clone was counted once. Here the CDR3 reads CSVDVPGLADYNEQFF. The CDR3 coding sequence is TGCAGCGTTGATGTGCCGGGACTAGCGGATTACAATGAGCAGTTCTTC. The chain combines TRBV29-1 with TRBJ2-1; 11 bases map to TRBD2. This CDR3 is built from 16 residues. V trimming: 3 bases; J trimming: 4 bases; junction bases outside the gene matches: 8. CDR1 and CDR2 (germline): SQVTM, ANQGSEA.

The V and J genes are TRBV11-2 and TRBJ1-1; no reliable D call. Germline V CDR1 and CDR2: SGHAT, FQNNGV. This CDR3 has 16 amino acids. Trimming took off 5 bases at V and 3 bases at J, with 19 bases between the two ends. Here the CDR3 reads CASSTHIWKRDTEAFF. The DNA of the CDR3 is TGTGCCAGCAGCACCCATATTTGGAAACGGGACACTGAAGCTTTCTTT.